The 8 T cell receptor beta chains given below trace back to one sample, sequenced in a study of blood T cell repertoires in COVID-19. Sequenced by immunoSEQ multiplex PCR; TCRdb stores in-frame clones only, minus some. The repertoire has over 200,000 clones, roughly 85% of them found once; the top ten carry under 2.5%. Sequencing was performed on PBMCs or T cells enriched from blood (not recorded which). All receptors derive from a woman between 45 and 60 years old who had recovered from COVID-19.

This chain connects TRBV29-1 to TRBJ1-5; TRBD1 matches 9 bases. The CDR3 is made up of 15 amino acids. V lost 6 bases and J lost 2; bases outside the gene matches: 8. From germline, CDR1 is SQVTM and CDR2 ANQGSEA. As DNA, the CDR3 is TGCAGCGTAGTAACACAGGGGGCAGGCAATCAGCCCCAGCATTTT. This sequence encodes CSVVTQGAGNQPQHF.

The sample holds a few counts of this clone. The chain combines TRBV28 with TRBJ2-1; D is perhaps TRBD2 (5 bases). CDR1 MDHEN and CDR2 SYDVKM come from the germline V gene. CDR3 size: 10 residues. Trimming removed 11 bases from V and 10 bases from J, with 12 bases in between. The CDR3 sequence: CALTPGEQFF. CDR3 DNA: TGTGCCCTCACCCCGGGGGAGCAGTTCTTC.

J is TRBJ2-5 and V is TRBV19; D is possibly TRBD1 (6 bases). Germline assignment: CDR1 LNHDA and CDR2 SQIVND (reference sequence). The CDR3 covers 13 residues. Trimming stripped 1 base from V and 4 bases from J, with 7 bases between. The CDR3 nucleotides read TGTGCCAGTAGTATAGCAGGGGCAGAGACCCAGTACTTC. Translating it yields CASSIAGAETQYF.

CDR3 nucleotide sequence: TGCGCCAGCAGCGGTGGGGGACTAAAGACCGGGGAGCTGTTTTTT. Translation: CASSGGGLKTGELFF. J is TRBJ2-2 and V is TRBV5-1; the match to TRBD2 covers 7 bases. The germline V gene has CDR1 SGHRS and CDR2 YFSETQ. V lost 4 bases to trimming and J lost 5 bases; unmatched junction nucleotides: 8. This CDR3 is 15 amino acids long.

The chain is built from TRBV27 and TRBJ1-5, with a possible D match to TRBD1 (5 bases). The germline V and J ends were trimmed by 5 bases and 1 base, with 9 bases remaining between them. Looked up from germline, CDR1 is MNHEY and CDR2 is SMNVEV (reference sequence). The CDR3 spans 14 residues. In DNA, the CDR3 is TGTGCCAGCAGTCTCCGACAGAGCAATCAGCCCCAGCATTTT. It translates to CASSLRQSNQPQHF.

V is TRBV13 and J is TRBJ1-1; 9 bases map to TRBD1. CDR3 length equals 14 residues. Trimming removed 1 base from V and 4 bases from J; junction bases left unmatched: 1. Germline assignment: CDR1 PRHDT and CDR2 FYEKMQ (reference sequence). DNA of the CDR3: TGTGCCAGCAGCTTAGAACAGGGGGCCACTGAAGCTTTCTTT. Its protein is CASSLEQGATEAFF.

V gene TRBV7-9 combines with J gene TRBJ1-1; the D gene is possibly TRBD1 (5 bases). This CDR3 is 16 amino acids long. V lost 1 base and J 4 bases, leaving 16 bases between the germline ends. Germline CDR1 and CDR2: SEHNR and FQNEAQ (reference sequence). The CDR3 loop is CASSLDSPGLGTEAFF. CDR3 nucleotides: TGTGCCAGCAGCTTAGACTCGCCAGGGCTGGGCACTGAAGCTTTCTTT.

This clone was seen a handful of times. This chain connects TRBV6-5 to TRBJ2-1, with D unclear. V was clipped by 6 bases and J by 10 bases, with 13 bases between them. Germline values: CDR1 MNHEY, CDR2 SVGAGI. The CDR3 runs to 12 residues. The DNA of the CDR3 is TGTGCCAGCAGAAGACCGCCGGAGGAGCAGTTCTTC. This codes for CASRRPPEEQFF.